This paragraph covers one TCR beta chain sequence. The antigen remains undetermined. The germline V gene has CDR1 SGHAT and CDR2 FQNNGV. Trimming took off 3 bases at V and 3 bases at J, with 9 bases between the two ends. This CDR3 contains 13 residues. This sample was taken from a study of T cell responses to AZD1222 COVID-19 vaccine. Only in-frame clones appear in the TCRdb table, and some are missing; sequencing was by immunoSEQ multiplex PCR. The sample lists approximately 150,000 clones, approximately 85% occurring once. General observations from the study: Reports say nearly half of spike-specific TCRs go after unmutated variant regions. Most donors were white British and more were female, and clonal diversity was possibly underestimated. The repertoires were collected only after the peak T cell response.

Specimen: peripheral blood, collected 28 days after the second dose of the MenACWY control vaccine. The receptor was derived from an adult who received the MenACWY meningococcal vaccine as a control. This chain links TRBV11-2 with TRBJ2-7; D is uncertain. The CDR3 sequence: CASSFGQYYEQYF. In nucleotides, the CDR3 is TGTGCCAGCAGCTTCGGGCAGTACTACGAGCAGTACTTC. Full variable domain (rest looked up from reference TRBV11-2 and TRBJ2-7): EAGVAQSPRYKIIEKRQSVAFWCNPISGHATLYWYQQILGQGPKLLIQFQNNGVVDDSQLPKDRFSAERLKGVDSTLKIQPAKLEDSAVYLCASSFGQYYEQYFGPGTRLTVT.